Following are 21 T cell receptor beta chains from one sample sequenced in a study of blood T cells in healthy people across ages. Alongside a J-beta primer mix, a sample-barcoded 5' primer served in a second PCR lasting roughly 6 to 11 cycles. TCRdb re-derived calls from the 5' RACE reads in MiXCR, one entry per CDR3 protein. The table has roughly 1.7 million distinct CDR3 sequences, about 35% seen once. Sequencing used blood. The source is a woman between 25 and 40 years old in good health.

This clonotype was counted a few times. The chain is built from TRBV24-1 and TRBJ2-1; 9 nucleotides line up with TRBD2. Germline loops: CDR1 KGHDR, CDR2 SFDVKD. The CDR3 runs 13 residues. The junction had 8 bases not matched to a gene; V was cut back by 10 bases and J by 8 bases. The chain's CDR3 is CATAGGGGYEQFF. CDR3 coding DNA: TGTGCCACGGCGGGGGGGGGAGGCTATGAGCAGTTCTTC.

The chain combines TRBV10-2 with TRBJ2-1; TRBD2 matches at 11 bases. The V gene end was trimmed by 10 bases and the J gene end by 9 bases; junction bases not matched to a gene: 8. The CDR3 totals 13 residues. CDR1 is WSHSY, CDR2 SAAADI, per germline. The CDR3 DNA reads as TGCGCCACTCGAGGCCTAGCGGGAGGTGAGCAGTTCTTC. Protein: CATRGLAGGEQFF.

This clonotype was seen more than once but under ten times. This chain connects TRBV2 to TRBJ2-7, with D perhaps TRBD1 (7 bases). This CDR3 spans 14 amino acids. V gave up 6 bases and J gave up 3 bases, with 15 bases separating them. In germline, CDR1 is SNHLY, CDR2 FYNNEI. The CDR3 nucleotides read TGTGCCAGCAGGTCAGGGGGGCTTGACTACGAGCAGTACTTC. Encoded protein: CASRSGGLDYEQYF.

At least ten counts were recorded for this clonotype. The chain recombines TRBV29-1 with TRBJ2-5; D gene unclear. The CDR3 is 11 residues long. Looked up from germline, CDR1 is SQVTM and CDR2 is ANQGSEA. V was pared by 7 bases and J by 4 bases, with 10 bases between. CDR3 sequence reads: CSGSDSETQYF. CDR3 coding DNA: TGCAGCGGATCCGACTCAGAGACCCAGTACTTC.

There are many counts of this clonotype. The chain has TRBV4-1 and TRBJ1-2, with TRBD1 identical over 11 bases. With 2 bases clipped from V and 8 bases from J, the junction kept 4 bases outside the gene matches. Germline assignment: CDR1 MGHRA and CDR2 YSYEKL. The CDR3 loop spans 14 amino acids. The CDR3 sequence: CASSQRTGGDGYTF. The DNA for the CDR3 is TGCGCCAGCAGCCAACGGACAGGGGGCGACGGCTACACCTTC.

The J gene is TRBJ1-1, the V gene TRBV20-1; D gene uncertain. The CDR3 has 15 residues. V was cut by 1 base and J by 1 base, with 13 bases left in between. Per the germline V gene, CDR1 is DFQATT and CDR2 is SNEGSKA (reference sequence). The CDR3 is CSARGSSRPNTEAFF. The DNA for the CDR3 is TGCAGTGCTAGAGGTTCGAGCAGGCCGAACACTGAAGCTTTCTTT.

This chain joins TRBV29-1 and TRBJ2-1; 7 bases line up with TRBD1. Germline trimming cut 6 bases from V and 2 bases from J; bases unmatched to any gene: 4. CDR1 and CDR2 (germline): SQVTM, ANQGSEA. This CDR3 has 13 amino acids. The CDR3 is CSVPDRTYNEQFF. DNA of the CDR3: TGCAGCGTCCCGGACAGGACCTACAATGAGCAGTTCTTC.

The genes are TRBV3-1 and TRBJ1-5; no firm D call. There are 14 residues in the CDR3. V dropped 5 bases and J dropped 0 bases, with 8 bases sitting between them. CDR1 is LGHDT, CDR2 YNNKEL, per germline (reference sequence). In DNA form, the CDR3 reads TGTGCCAGCAGCGGGCCCTATAGCAATCAGCCCCAGCATTTT. Its translation: CASSGPYSNQPQHF.

This chain uses TRBV20-1 with TRBJ2-1; 10 bases match TRBD2. The CDR3 is made up of 13 amino acids. Germline V gene lookup returns CDR1 DFQATT and CDR2 SNEGSKA (reference sequence). V shed 6 bases and J 4 bases; nucleotides not matched to a gene: 3. The CDR3 sequence is CSAIAGGYNEQFF. Written as DNA, the CDR3 is TGCAGTGCCATAGCGGGGGGATACAATGAGCAGTTCTTC.

Details on this clonotype: Mismatch with germline at one junction end may stem from a read error. The chain couples TRBV6-1 to TRBJ1-5; D is possibly TRBD1 (6 bases). The CDR3 is 15 amino acids. Germline loops: CDR1 MNHNS, CDR2 SASEGT. CDR3 DNA sequence: TGTGCCCGCAGTGAAAGGGGGACGAGCAATCAGCCCCAGCATTTT. Translation: CARSERGTSNQPQHF.

This rearrangement joins TRBV11-2 to TRBJ2-3; D may be TRBD1 (6 bases). V lost 1 base, J lost 3 bases, and 20 bases lay in between. CDR1 and CDR2 from the germline V gene are SGHAT and FQNNGV. The length of the CDR3 is 18 residues. The CDR3: CASSLGQGPQSPTDTQYF. CDR3 DNA: TGTGCCAGCAGCTTAGGTCAGGGGCCCCAGAGTCCAACAGATACGCAGTATTTT. Combining the CDR3 with reference TRBV11-2 and TRBJ2-3 gives the whole variable domain EAGVAQSPRYKIIEKRQSVAFWCNPISGHATLYWYQQILGQGPKLLIQFQNNGVVDDSQLPKDRFSAERLKGVDSTLKIQPAKLEDSAVYLCASSLGQGPQSPTDTQYFGPGTRLTVL.

V gene TRBV7-2 combines with J gene TRBJ1-2; TRBD1 matches at 7 bases. Trimming at V came to 8 bases and at J to 6 bases, leaving 12 bases not matched to a gene. In germline, CDR1 is SGHTA, CDR2 FQGNSA. The CDR3 runs to 14 residues. The CDR3 loop reads CASLLRAQGDGYTF. The CDR3 coding sequence is TGTGCCAGCCTACTAAGGGCCCAGGGGGATGGCTACACCTTC. Variable domain in full (rest from reference TRBV7-2 and TRBJ1-2): GAGVSQSPSNKVTEKGKDVELRCDPISGHTALYWYRQSLGQGLEFLIYFQGNSAPDKSGLPSDRFSAERTGGSVSTLTIQRTQQEDSAVYLCASLLRAQGDGYTFGSGTRLTVV.

This clonotype showed up just a few times. At one boundary the junction diverges from the germline segment, which might be a read error. The V call is TRBV9, the J call TRBJ2-1; 11 bases are shared with TRBD2. The CDR3 sequence is 15 residues long. Germline CDR1 is SGDLS and CDR2 is YYNGEE. CDR3 protein: CASSPSGGTHNEQVF. CDR3 nucleotide sequence: TGTGCCAGCAGCCCTAGCGGGGGGACCCACAATGAGCAGGTCTTC.

This rearrangement joins TRBV5-1 to TRBJ1-4; the match to TRBD1 covers 9 bases. The CDR3 covers 15 residues. Germline V gene lookup returns CDR1 SGHRS and CDR2 YFSETQ. The V segment lost 4 bases and the J segment 5 bases; nucleotides outside the gene matches: 6. This CDR3 is CASSMGQGRNEKLFF. DNA of the CDR3: TGCGCCAGCAGCATGGGACAGGGCAGGAATGAAAAACTGTTTTTT.

This clonotype has a handful of counts. V is TRBV9 and J is TRBJ2-4, with D possibly matching TRBD1 (9 bases). The J call may be mistaken, given a closer DNA end match to TRBJ2-7. Germline CDR1 and CDR2: SGDLS and YYNGEE. The CDR3 extends over 14 amino acids. The CDR3 coding sequence is TGTGCCAGCAGCTCGGGGGGGACAGGGTTCGAGCAGTACTTC. Translated, it gives CASSSGGTGFEQYF.

This clonotype came up many times. V usage is TRBV7-9 and J usage is TRBJ1-2; D ambiguous. The CDR3 consists of 12 residues. V gave up 5 bases and J gave up 5 bases, with 9 bases separating them. CDR1 is SEHNR, CDR2 FQNEAQ, per germline (reference sequence). The CDR3 sequence is CASSPPPYGYTF. CDR3 DNA: TGTGCCAGCAGCCCTCCGCCGTATGGCTACACCTTC.

The chain links TRBV19 to TRBJ2-7, with D perhaps TRBD1 (5 bases). Germline-derived CDR1 and CDR2 are LNHDA and SQIVND (reference sequence). V was pared by 6 bases and J by 3 bases, with 12 bases between. This CDR3 contains 13 residues. CDR3 in DNA: TGTGCCAGTAGCGCCGGTAGGGGCTACGAGCAGTACTTC. As protein: CASSAGRGYEQYF.

This clonotype was seen only a few times. The chain has TRBV9 and TRBJ2-1, with D hard to call. This CDR3 has 14 amino acids. Germline V gene lookup returns CDR1 SGDLS and CDR2 YYNGEE. V lost 3 bases and J 0 bases, leaving 7 bases between the germline ends. CDR3 protein: CASSGPSSYNEQFF. The CDR3 DNA is TGTGCCAGCAGCGGACCAAGCTCCTACAATGAGCAGTTCTTC.

This clonotype was observed a single time. V gene TRBV27 combines with J gene TRBJ2-7; 7 bases match TRBD2. Germline V gives CDR1 MNHEY, CDR2 SMNVEV (reference sequence). The junction had 15 bases not matched to a gene; V was cut back by 5 bases and J by 8 bases. This CDR3 is built from 15 residues. This CDR3 is CASSTSSGTIPQQYF. CDR3 DNA: TGTGCCAGCAGTACCTCCTCCGGGACTATTCCTCAGCAGTACTTC.

Notes on this clonotype: A much larger clone lies a single base off, so this may be a read error. The genes are TRBV5-1 and TRBJ1-2; weak D call: TRBD1 (5 bases). Germline lookup yields CDR1 SGHRS and CDR2 YFSETQ. Trimming took off 5 bases at V and 6 bases at J, with 32 bases between the two ends. This CDR3 has 19 residues. The CDR3: CASRYGVGASRPQNNGYTF. The CDR3 DNA is TGCGCCAGCAGGTACGGGGTTGGGGCCTCCCGTCCACAGAATAATGGCTACACCTTC. Full variable domain (rest looked up from reference TRBV5-1 and TRBJ1-2): KAGVTQTPRYLIKTRGQQVTLSCSPISGHRSVSWYQQTPGQGLQFLFEYFSETQRNKGNFPGRFSGRQFSNSRSEMNVSTLELGDSALYLCASRYGVGASRPQNNGYTFGSGTRLTVV.

This clonotype was seen more than once but under ten times. The chain recombines TRBV20-1 with TRBJ2-7; a possible D gene is TRBD1 (5 bases). The CDR3 covers 13 residues. V was shortened by 2 bases and J by 5 bases, with 13 bases between the two germline ends. Germline V gene data show CDR1 as DFQATT and CDR2 as SNEGSKA (reference sequence). CDR3 protein: CSARRGQKNEQYF. The CDR3 DNA follows: TGCAGTGCTAGACGAGGACAAAAAAACGAGCAGTACTTC.